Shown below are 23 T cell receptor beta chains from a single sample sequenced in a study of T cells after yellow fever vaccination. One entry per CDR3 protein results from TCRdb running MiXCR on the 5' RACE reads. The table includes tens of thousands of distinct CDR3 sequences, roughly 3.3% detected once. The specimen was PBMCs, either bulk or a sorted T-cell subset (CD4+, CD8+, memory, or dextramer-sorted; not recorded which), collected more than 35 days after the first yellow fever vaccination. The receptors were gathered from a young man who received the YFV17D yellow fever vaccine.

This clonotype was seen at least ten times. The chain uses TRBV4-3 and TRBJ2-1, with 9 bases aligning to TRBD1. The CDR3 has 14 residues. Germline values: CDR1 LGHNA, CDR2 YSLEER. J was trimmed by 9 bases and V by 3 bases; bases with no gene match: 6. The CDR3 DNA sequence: TGCGCCAGCAGCCAGGGGGACAGGGCGGGTGAGCAGTTCTTC. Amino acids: CASSQGDRAGEQFF.

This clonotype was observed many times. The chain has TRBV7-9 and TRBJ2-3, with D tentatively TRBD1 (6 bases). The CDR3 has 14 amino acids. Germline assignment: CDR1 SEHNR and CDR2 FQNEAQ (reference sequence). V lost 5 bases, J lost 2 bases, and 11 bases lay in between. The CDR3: CASSTGQPTDTQYF. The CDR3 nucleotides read TGTGCCAGCAGCACTGGACAGCCCACAGATACGCAGTATTTT.

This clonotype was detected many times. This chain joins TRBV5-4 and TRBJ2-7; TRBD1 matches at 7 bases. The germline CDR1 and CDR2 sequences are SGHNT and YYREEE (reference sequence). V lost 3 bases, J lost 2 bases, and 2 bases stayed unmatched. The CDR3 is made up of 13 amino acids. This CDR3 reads CASSSTGAYEQYV. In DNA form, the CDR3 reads TGTGCCAGCAGCTCTACAGGGGCCTACGAGCAGTACGTC.

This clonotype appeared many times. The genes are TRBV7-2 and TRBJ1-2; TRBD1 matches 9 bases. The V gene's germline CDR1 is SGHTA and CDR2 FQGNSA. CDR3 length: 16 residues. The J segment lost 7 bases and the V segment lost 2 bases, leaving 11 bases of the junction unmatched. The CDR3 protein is CASSLTGTGSRAGYTF. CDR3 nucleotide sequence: TGTGCCAGCAGCTTAACCGGGACAGGGAGTAGGGCTGGCTACACCTTC.

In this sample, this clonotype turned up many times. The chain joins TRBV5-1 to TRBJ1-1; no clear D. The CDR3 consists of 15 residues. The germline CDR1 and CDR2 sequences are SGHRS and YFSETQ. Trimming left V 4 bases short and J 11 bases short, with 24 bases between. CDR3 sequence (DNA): TGCGCCAGCAGCCCGGCCCCTGGGCAGGCCCGGGTGGCTTTCTTT. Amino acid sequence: CASSPAPGQARVAFF.

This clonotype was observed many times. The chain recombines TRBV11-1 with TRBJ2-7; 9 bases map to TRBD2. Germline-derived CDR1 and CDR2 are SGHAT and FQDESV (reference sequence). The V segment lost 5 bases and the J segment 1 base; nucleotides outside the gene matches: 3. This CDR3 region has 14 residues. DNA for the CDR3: TGTGCCAGCAGCAAGGGACTAGCATCCTACGAGCAGTACTTC. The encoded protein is CASSKGLASYEQYF.

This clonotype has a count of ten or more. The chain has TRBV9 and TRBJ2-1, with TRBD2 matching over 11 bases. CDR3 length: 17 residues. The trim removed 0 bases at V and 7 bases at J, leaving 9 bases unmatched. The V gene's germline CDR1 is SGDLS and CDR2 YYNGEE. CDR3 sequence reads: CASSVGIAGGPSNEQFF. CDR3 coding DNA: TGTGCCAGCAGCGTAGGGATAGCGGGGGGGCCGAGTAATGAGCAGTTCTTC.

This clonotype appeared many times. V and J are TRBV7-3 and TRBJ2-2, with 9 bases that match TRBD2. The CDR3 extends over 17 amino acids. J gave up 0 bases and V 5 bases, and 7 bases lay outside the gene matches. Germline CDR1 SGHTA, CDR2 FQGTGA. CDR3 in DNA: TGTGCCAGCAGCGCAAAGCGGGGGGACGCGAACACCGGGGAGCTGTTTTTT. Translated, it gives CASSAKRGDANTGELFF.

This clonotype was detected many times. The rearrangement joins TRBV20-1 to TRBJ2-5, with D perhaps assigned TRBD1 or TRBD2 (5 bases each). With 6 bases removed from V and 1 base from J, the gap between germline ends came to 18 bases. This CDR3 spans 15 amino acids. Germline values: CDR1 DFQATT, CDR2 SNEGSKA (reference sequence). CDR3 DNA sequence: TGCAGTGCCGACCTGGTGGGGGAGATCCAAGAGACCCAGTACTTC. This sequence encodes CSADLVGEIQETQYF.

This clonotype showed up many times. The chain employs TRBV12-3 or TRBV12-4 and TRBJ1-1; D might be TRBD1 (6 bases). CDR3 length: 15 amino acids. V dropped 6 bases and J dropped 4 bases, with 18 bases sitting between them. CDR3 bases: TGTGCCAGCAGCCATCGCCTTTCGGGGGCCACTGAAGCTTTCTTT. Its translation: CASSHRLSGATEAFF.

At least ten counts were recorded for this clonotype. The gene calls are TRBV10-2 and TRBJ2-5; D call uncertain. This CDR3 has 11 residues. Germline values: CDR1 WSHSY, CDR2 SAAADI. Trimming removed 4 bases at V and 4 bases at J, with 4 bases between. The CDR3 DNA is TGCGCCAGCAGTGTGACAGAGACCCAGTACTTC. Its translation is CASSVTETQYF.

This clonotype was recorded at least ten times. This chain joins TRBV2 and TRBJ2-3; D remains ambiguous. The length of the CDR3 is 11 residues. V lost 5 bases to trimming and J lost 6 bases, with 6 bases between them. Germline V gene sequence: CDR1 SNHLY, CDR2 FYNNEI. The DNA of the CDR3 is TGTGCCAGCAGTTACTCGGATACGCAGTATTTT. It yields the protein CASSYSDTQYF.

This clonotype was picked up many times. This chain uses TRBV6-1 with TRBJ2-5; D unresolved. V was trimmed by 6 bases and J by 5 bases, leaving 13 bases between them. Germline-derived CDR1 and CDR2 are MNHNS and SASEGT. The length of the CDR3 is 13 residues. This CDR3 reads CASSTGLRETQYF. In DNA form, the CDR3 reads TGTGCCAGCAGCACCGGCCTCAGGGAGACCCAGTACTTC.

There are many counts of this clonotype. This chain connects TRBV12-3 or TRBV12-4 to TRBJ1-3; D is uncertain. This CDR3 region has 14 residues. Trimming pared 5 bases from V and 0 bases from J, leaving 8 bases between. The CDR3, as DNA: TGTGCCAGCAGTGACCGTAGCTCTGGAAACACCATATATTTT. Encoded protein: CASSDRSSGNTIYF.

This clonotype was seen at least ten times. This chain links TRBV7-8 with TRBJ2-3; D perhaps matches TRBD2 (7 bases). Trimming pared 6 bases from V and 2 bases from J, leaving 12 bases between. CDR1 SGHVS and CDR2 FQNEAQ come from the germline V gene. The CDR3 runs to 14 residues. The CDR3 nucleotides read TGTGCCAGCAGTACGGGGGGCAACACAGATACGCAGTATTTT. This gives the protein CASSTGGNTDTQYF. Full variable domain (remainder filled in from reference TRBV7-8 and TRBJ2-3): GAGVSQSPRYKVAKRGQDVALRCDPISGHVSLFWYQQALGQGPEFLTYFQNEAQLDKSGLPSDRFFAERPEGSVSTLKIQRTQQEDSAVYLCASSTGGNTDTQYFGPGTRLTVL.

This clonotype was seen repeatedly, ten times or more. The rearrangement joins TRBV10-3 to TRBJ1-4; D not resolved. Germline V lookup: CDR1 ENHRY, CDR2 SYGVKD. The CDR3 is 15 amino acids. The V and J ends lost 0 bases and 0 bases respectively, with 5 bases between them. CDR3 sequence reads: CAISESTSTNEKLFF. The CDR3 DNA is TGTGCCATCAGTGAGTCGACCTCAACTAATGAAAAACTGTTTTTT.

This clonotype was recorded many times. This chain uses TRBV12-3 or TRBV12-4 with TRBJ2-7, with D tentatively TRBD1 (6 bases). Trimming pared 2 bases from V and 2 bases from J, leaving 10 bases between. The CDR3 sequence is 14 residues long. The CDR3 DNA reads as TGTGCCAGCAGTTTATCAGGGGCCCCCTACGAGCAGTACTTC. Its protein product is CASSLSGAPYEQYF.

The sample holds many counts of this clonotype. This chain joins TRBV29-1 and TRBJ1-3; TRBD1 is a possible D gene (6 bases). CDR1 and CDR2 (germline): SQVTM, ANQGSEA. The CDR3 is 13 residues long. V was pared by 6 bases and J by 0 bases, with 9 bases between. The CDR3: CSVDSLSGNTIYF. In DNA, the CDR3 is TGCAGCGTGGACAGCCTCTCTGGAAACACCATATATTTT.

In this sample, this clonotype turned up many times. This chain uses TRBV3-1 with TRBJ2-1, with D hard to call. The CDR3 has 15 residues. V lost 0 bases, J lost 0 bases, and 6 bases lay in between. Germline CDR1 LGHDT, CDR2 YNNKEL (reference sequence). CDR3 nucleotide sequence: TGTGCCAGCAGCCAAGATTGGCGCTCCTACAATGAGCAGTTCTTC. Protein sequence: CASSQDWRSYNEQFF.

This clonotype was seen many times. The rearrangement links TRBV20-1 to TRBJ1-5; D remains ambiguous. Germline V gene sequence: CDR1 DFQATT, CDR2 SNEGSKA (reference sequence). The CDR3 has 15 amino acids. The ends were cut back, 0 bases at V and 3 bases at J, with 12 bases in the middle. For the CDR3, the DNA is TGCAGTGCTAGAGAGGACTCACTCCTCAATCAGCCCCAGCATTTT. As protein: CSAREDSLLNQPQHF.

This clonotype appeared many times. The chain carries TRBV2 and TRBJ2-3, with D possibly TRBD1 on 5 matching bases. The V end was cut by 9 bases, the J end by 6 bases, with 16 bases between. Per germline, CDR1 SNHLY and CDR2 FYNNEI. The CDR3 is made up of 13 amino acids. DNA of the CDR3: TGTGCCAGTGGTAGGGGAACGGGTGATACGCAGTATTTT. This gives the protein CASGRGTGDTQYF.

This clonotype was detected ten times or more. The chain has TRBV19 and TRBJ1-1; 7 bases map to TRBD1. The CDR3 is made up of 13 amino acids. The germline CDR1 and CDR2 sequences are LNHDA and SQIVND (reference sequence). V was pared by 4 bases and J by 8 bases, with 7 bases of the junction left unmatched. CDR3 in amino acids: CASSSFRQGEAFF. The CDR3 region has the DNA TGTGCCAGTAGTAGTTTTCGACAGGGAGAAGCTTTCTTT. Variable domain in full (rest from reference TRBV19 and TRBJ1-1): DGGITQSPKYLFRKEGQNVTLSCEQNLNHDAMYWYRQDPGQGLRLIYYSQIVNDFQKGDIAEGYSVSREKKESFPLTVTSAQKNPTAFYLCASSSFRQGEAFFGQGTRLTVV.

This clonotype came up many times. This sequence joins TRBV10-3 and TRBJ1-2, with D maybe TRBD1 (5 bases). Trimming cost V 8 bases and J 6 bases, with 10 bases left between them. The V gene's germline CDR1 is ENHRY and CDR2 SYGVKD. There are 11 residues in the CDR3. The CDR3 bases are TGTGCCATCTGGGGCCTCAATGGCTACACCTTC. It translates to CAIWGLNGYTF.